Each of the 32 T cell receptor beta chains below was sequenced from the same sample in a study of glioma-infiltrating T cells after dendritic cell vaccination. Time point: after dendritic cell vaccination, including at tumor progression/relapse. Data came from immunoSEQ multiplex PCR; TCRdb stores just in-frame clones and leaves some out. The table has 85,000 or so clones, 85% seen once. The sample here was blood, taken after dendritic cell vaccination. The receptors were sampled from a human donor with glioblastoma.

The V gene is TRBV4-1, the J gene TRBJ2-3; 10 bases map to TRBD2. The J segment lost 4 bases and the V segment lost 1 base, leaving 11 bases of the junction unmatched. The CDR3 extends over 18 amino acids. CDR1 MGHRA and CDR2 YSYEKL come from the germline V gene. In nucleotides, the CDR3 is TGCGCCAGCAGCCAAGTTGGGCCGGGACTAGCGTCTGCAGATACGCAGTATTTT. Amino acids: CASSQVGPGLASADTQYF.

This sequence joins TRBV13 and TRBJ1-4; D not resolved. The CDR3 sequence is 14 residues long. V gave up 2 bases and J gave up 8 bases, with 12 bases separating them. Per the germline V gene, CDR1 is PRHDT and CDR2 is FYEKMQ (reference sequence). DNA of the CDR3: TGTGCCAGCAGCTTAAAGGGTTTAGCGGAAAAACTGTTTTTT. Protein: CASSLKGLAEKLFF.

The CDR3 DNA follows: TGTGCCAGCAGTGACGCAGGGGTGTTTTACAATGAGCAGTTCTTC. Translating gives CASSDAGVFYNEQFF. This chain joins TRBV6-4 and TRBJ2-1; a weak D match, TRBD1 (6 bases). CDR3 length: 15 amino acids. Per the germline V gene, CDR1 is MRHNA and CDR2 is SNTAGT. The germline V and J ends were trimmed by 2 bases and 4 bases, with 12 bases remaining between them.

This rearrangement joins TRBV2 to TRBJ1-1; 7 bases are a match to TRBD1. The germline V gene encodes CDR1 SNHLY and CDR2 FYNNEI. V was pared by 8 bases and J by 3 bases, with 9 bases of the junction left unmatched. The CDR3 is made up of 14 amino acids. The CDR3 sequence: CASGGQPGHTEAFF. As DNA, the CDR3 is TGTGCCAGCGGGGGACAGCCTGGGCACACTGAAGCTTTCTTT. The variable domain in full, with the rest retrieved from reference TRBV2 and TRBJ1-1, is EPEVTQTPSHQVTQMGQEVILRCVPISNHLYFYWYRQILGQKVEFLVSFYNNEISEKSEIFDDQFSVERPDGSNFTLKIRSTKLEDSAMYFCASGGQPGHTEAFFGQGTRLTVV.

The V gene is TRBV5-1, the J gene TRBJ2-7; 8 positions agree with TRBD2. The CDR3 consists of 17 residues. The V segment lost 0 bases and the J segment 3 bases; nucleotides outside the gene matches: 11. The V gene's germline CDR1 is SGHRS and CDR2 YFSETQ. CDR3 loop: CASSLVKTGLGHYEQYF. The CDR3 DNA reads as TGCGCCAGCAGCTTGGTGAAGACGGGACTAGGCCACTACGAGCAGTACTTC.

J is TRBJ2-2 and V is TRBV19, with D possibly being TRBD2 (7 bases). Per the germline V gene, CDR1 is LNHDA and CDR2 is SQIVND (reference sequence). Between the trimmed V and J ends, which lost 7 bases and 1 base, there was a span of 19 bases. The CDR3 has 17 residues. The CDR3 sequence: CASIRVRGGVNTGELFF. The CDR3 DNA is TGTGCCAGTATTCGGGTTAGGGGGGGCGTGAACACCGGGGAGCTGTTTTTT.

J is TRBJ2-6 and V is TRBV23-1; the D gene is possibly TRBD2 (6 bases). TRBV23-1 is an open reading frame whose function is uncertain. Trimming shortened V by 0 bases and J by 2 bases, and 17 bases separated the two germline ends. The CDR3 sequence is 19 residues long. The CDR3 sequence is CASSQSREDPSPGANVLTF. CDR3 DNA sequence: TGCGCCAGCAGTCAATCGAGGGAGGACCCTTCACCTGGGGCCAACGTCCTGACTTTC.

The CDR3 loop is CASRGAGGPLEQYF. In nucleotides, the CDR3 is TGTGCCAGCAGAGGGGCAGGGGGCCCTTTAGAGCAGTACTTC. The chain links TRBV6-1 to TRBJ2-7, with TRBD1 matching 8 bases. The J segment lost 7 bases and the V segment lost 6 bases, leaving 11 bases of the junction unmatched. The CDR3 totals 14 residues. Germline loops: CDR1 MNHNS, CDR2 SASEGT.

V usage is TRBV19 and J usage is TRBJ2-1; 7 positions match TRBD1. Germline V CDR1 and CDR2: LNHDA, SQIVND (reference sequence). This CDR3 region has 14 residues. Trimming removed 7 bases from V and 2 bases from J; junction bases left unmatched: 5. CDR3 coding DNA: TGTGCCAGTACGGGCCAGGGGGCCTACAATGAGCAGTTCTTC. This gives the protein CASTGQGAYNEQFF.

The chain employs TRBV18 and TRBJ2-7; 9 nucleotides line up with TRBD2. The CDR3 runs 14 residues. Germline CDR1 and CDR2: KGHSH and LQKENI. Germline trimming cut 4 bases from V and 3 bases from J; bases unmatched to any gene: 4. This chain's CDR3 is CASSLERGVYEQYF. CDR3 in DNA: TGTGCCAGCTCACTAGAGCGGGGGGTCTACGAGCAGTACTTC. Variable domain in full (rest from reference TRBV18 and TRBJ2-7): NAGVMQNPRHLVRRRGQEARLRCSPMKGHSHVYWYRQLPEEGLKFMVYLQKENIIDESGMPKERFSAEFPKEGPSILRIQQVVRGDSAAYFCASSLERGVYEQYFGPGTRLTVT.

The chain carries TRBV7-3 and TRBJ1-2; 7 positions match TRBD1. With 5 bases clipped from V and 1 base from J, the junction kept 7 bases outside the gene matches. CDR1 and CDR2 from the germline V gene are SGHTA and FQGTGA. This CDR3 spans 15 amino acids. The CDR3: CASSEQQGNNYGYTF. The CDR3 bases are TGTGCCAGCAGCGAACAACAGGGGAATAACTATGGCTACACCTTC. The entire variable domain, with the rest obtained from reference TRBV7-3 and TRBJ1-2, is as follows: GAGVSQTPSNKVTEKGKYVELRCDPISGHTALYWYRQSLGQGPEFLIYFQGTGAADDSGLPNDRFFAVRPEGSVSTLKIQRTERGDSAVYLCASSEQQGNNYGYTFGSGTRLTVV.

This chain uses TRBV19 with TRBJ2-7, with 11 bases that match TRBD1. Germline V gene data show CDR1 as LNHDA and CDR2 as SQIVND (reference sequence). After removal of 5 bases from V and 4 bases from J, the junction contained 4 bases not matched to a gene. The CDR3 totals 14 residues. The CDR3 DNA reads TGTGCCAGTAGTCCTGGACAGGGGGCTTACGAGCAGTACTTC. This encodes CASSPGQGAYEQYF.

The rearrangement uses TRBV28 and TRBJ2-1, with D possibly matching TRBD2 (5 bases). V was trimmed by 5 bases and J by 2 bases, leaving 7 bases between them. The CDR3 consists of 13 residues. From germline, CDR1 is MDHEN and CDR2 SYDVKM. The CDR3 loop is CASSPGAYNEQFF. CDR3 DNA sequence: TGTGCCAGCAGTCCCGGGGCCTACAATGAGCAGTTCTTC.

The chain employs TRBV14 and TRBJ2-7; TRBD2 is a possible D gene (5 bases). The CDR3 runs to 13 residues. In germline, CDR1 is SGHDN, CDR2 FVKESK. Trimming pared 4 bases from V and 3 bases from J, leaving 10 bases between. The CDR3 protein is CASSRTANYEQYF. The CDR3 coding sequence is TGTGCCAGCAGCCGGACTGCCAACTACGAGCAGTACTTC. The full variable domain, rest sourced from reference TRBV14 and TRBJ2-7, is EAGVTQFPSHSVIEKGQTVTLRCDPISGHDNLYWYRRVMGKEIKFLLHFVKESKQDESGMPNNRFLAERTGGTYSTLKVQPAELEDSGVYFCASSRTANYEQYFGPGTRLTVT.

This clone was picked up a small number of times. This sequence joins TRBV11-3 and TRBJ2-1; TRBD2 might be the D (5 bases). The germline V gene encodes CDR1 SGHNT and CDR2 YENEEA. Trimming shortened V by 6 bases and J by 6 bases, and 9 bases separated the two germline ends. This CDR3 comprises 12 residues. CDR3 nucleotides: TGTGCCAGCAGAGGACGGGGCAATGAGCAGTTCTTC. It yields the protein CASRGRGNEQFF. The full variable domain, rest sourced from reference TRBV11-3 and TRBJ2-1, is EAGVVQSPRYKIIEKKQPVAFWCNPISGHNTLYWYLQNLGQGPELLIRYENEEAVDDSQLPKDRFSAERLKGVDSTLKIQPAELGDSAVYLCASRGRGNEQFFGPGTRLTVL.

This chain connects TRBV9 to TRBJ2-5; 10 bases align to TRBD2. This CDR3 comprises 14 residues. Trimming took 2 bases from V and 5 from J; bases not matched to a gene: 3. Germline lookup yields CDR1 SGDLS and CDR2 YYNGEE. The CDR3 protein is CASSVPSGGETQYF. Here the CDR3 DNA reads TGTGCCAGCAGCGTGCCTAGCGGGGGTGAGACCCAGTACTTC.

The chain carries TRBV18 and TRBJ1-4; TRBD1 matches 7 bases. CDR1 is KGHSH, CDR2 LQKENI, per germline. CDR3 length equals 16 residues. Trimming at V came to 0 bases and at J to 0 bases, leaving 1 base not matched to a gene. CDR3 nucleotides: TGTGCCAGCTCACCACCGCAGGGGGCAACTAATGAAAAACTGTTTTTT. It yields the protein CASSPPQGATNEKLFF.

This chain uses TRBV29-1 with TRBJ2-2; 7 bases are shared with TRBD1. The V and J ends lost 7 bases and 6 bases, in that order; junction bases with no gene match: 5. The CDR3 contains 12 residues. The germline V gene encodes CDR1 SQVTM and CDR2 ANQGSEA. The CDR3 nucleotides read TGCAGCGCCACGCAGGGGGCCGGGGAGCTGTTTTTT. Amino acids: CSATQGAGELFF.

Comment on this clone: In the same sample, other DNA sequences code for this CDR3. V gene TRBV7-6 combines with J gene TRBJ2-7; D might be TRBD1 (5 bases). This CDR3 is 14 amino acids long. CDR1 and CDR2 from the germline V gene are SGHVS and FNYEAQ. Trimming cost V 1 base and J 2 bases, with 9 bases left between them. The CDR3 DNA follows: TGTGCCAGCAGCTTAGATAGGGGCCCCTACGAGCAGTACTTC. It translates to CASSLDRGPYEQYF.

This chain's CDR3 is CATSRDRGRNEQYF. CDR3 DNA sequence: TGTGCCACCAGCAGAGATCGGGGGAGGAACGAGCAGTACTTC. The chain couples TRBV15 to TRBJ2-7; TRBD2 might be the D (6 bases). V shed 0 bases and J shed 5 bases, with 11 bases lying between them. Germline V gene data show CDR1 as LNHNV and CDR2 as YYDKDF (reference sequence). This CDR3 has 14 residues.

The chain uses TRBV6-5 and TRBJ1-5; D unclear. CDR3 length equals 15 residues. From germline, CDR1 is MNHEY and CDR2 SVGAGI. Trimming cost V 5 bases and J 2 bases, with 13 bases left between them. The CDR3 here is CASSPGGNGNQPQHF. CDR3 coding DNA: TGTGCCAGCAGTCCCGGAGGGAATGGCAATCAGCCCCAGCATTTT.

The rearrangement links TRBV28 to TRBJ2-2, with 10 positions matching TRBD2. The CDR3 is 16 amino acids. V was pared by 1 base and J by 5 bases, with 4 bases of the junction left unmatched. From germline, CDR1 is MDHEN and CDR2 SYDVKM. Here the CDR3 reads CASSLLTSGPTGELFF. The CDR3 nucleotides read TGTGCCAGCAGTTTATTGACTAGCGGGCCGACCGGGGAGCTGTTTTTT.

The chain joins TRBV4-1 to TRBJ2-5, with D possibly matching TRBD2 (6 bases). V dropped 1 base and J dropped 0 bases, with 6 bases sitting between them. CDR1 MGHRA and CDR2 YSYEKL come from the germline V gene. The CDR3 extends over 14 amino acids. The CDR3 region has the DNA TGCGCCAGCAGCCAAGGCGGGAACCAAGAGACCCAGTACTTC. Translating gives CASSQGGNQETQYF.

V and J are TRBV15 and TRBJ2-7; 11 bases are a match to TRBD1. Germline V gene sequence: CDR1 LNHNV, CDR2 YYDKDF (reference sequence). V lost 4 bases to trimming and J lost 4 bases; unmatched junction nucleotides: 6. The CDR3 covers 15 residues. The CDR3, as DNA: TGTGCCACCAGCAAGACCGGGACAGGGGGATACGAGCAGTACTTC. It encodes CATSKTGTGGYEQYF.

The J gene is TRBJ2-7, the V gene TRBV7-3, with TRBD2 as a possible D gene (5 bases). The CDR3 is made up of 15 amino acids. CDR1 and CDR2 from the germline V gene are SGHTA and FQGTGA. The V and J ends lost 4 bases and 4 bases respectively, with 17 bases between them. CDR3 loop: CASSSSVTQRYEQYF. CDR3 sequence (DNA): TGTGCCAGCAGCTCCTCGGTGACCCAGCGGTACGAGCAGTACTTC.

Only a few counts were recorded for this clone. J is TRBJ1-6 and V is TRBV7-6; weak D call: TRBD1 (6 bases). The CDR3 length is 12 residues. Germline loops: CDR1 SGHVS, CDR2 FNYEAQ. Trimming left V 5 bases short and J 13 bases short, with 12 bases between. The CDR3 here is CASSPGGGPLHF. Here the CDR3 DNA reads TGTGCCAGCAGCCCGGGCGGGGGCCCCCTCCACTTT.

This chain uses TRBV18 with TRBJ2-3; TRBD2 aligns across 11 bases. The CDR3 length is 21 residues. The V gene end was trimmed by 2 bases and the J gene end by 4 bases; junction bases not matched to a gene: 20. CDR1 is KGHSH and CDR2 is LQKENI in the germline V gene. This chain's CDR3 is CASSPFGQRIASGRWADTQYF. The CDR3 nucleotides are TGTGCCAGCTCACCATTCGGTCAAAGGATTGCTAGCGGGAGGTGGGCAGATACGCAGTATTTT.

In nucleotides, the CDR3 is TGTGCCAGCCGATCCCTAGCGGGATTCACCGGGGAGCTGTTTTTT. Translated: CASRSLAGFTGELFF. The chain employs TRBV2 and TRBJ2-2; 9 nucleotides match TRBD2. The V gene end was trimmed by 8 bases and the J gene end by 4 bases; junction bases not matched to a gene: 8. Per germline, CDR1 SNHLY and CDR2 FYNNEI. CDR3 length equals 15 residues.

The CDR3 DNA sequence: TGTGCCAGCAGTGACTCGGCAGGGGGCTCTAGGGATGAGCAGTTCTTC. It codes for CASSDSAGGSRDEQFF. V is TRBV6-4 and J is TRBJ2-1; TRBD1 matches 8 bases. V trimming: 0 bases; J trimming: 8 bases; junction bases outside the gene matches: 9. Germline loops: CDR1 MRHNA, CDR2 SNTAGT. CDR3 length: 16 residues.

The V and J genes are TRBV28 and TRBJ2-5; D gene unclear. The DNA end favors TRBJ2-7, so the J call may be wrong. Germline-derived CDR1 and CDR2 are MDHEN and SYDVKM. This CDR3 has 12 residues. In DNA, the CDR3 is TGTGCCAGCAGCAAAAACCCCTACGAGCAGTACTTC. Translation gives CASSKNPYEQYF.

The chain recombines TRBV7-3 with TRBJ2-3, with TRBD1 identical over 8 bases. J lost 1 base, V lost 5 bases, and 5 bases had no gene match. In germline, CDR1 is SGHTA, CDR2 FQGTGA. The CDR3 runs to 15 residues. The CDR3 sequence is CASSTPGQGTDTQYF. The CDR3 DNA is TGTGCCAGCAGCACACCGGGACAGGGCACAGATACGCAGTATTTT.

In DNA, the CDR3 is TGCGCCAGCAGCTATAGACAGGGGGCTTACGAGCAGTACTTC. It encodes CASSYRQGAYEQYF. The genes are TRBV5-1 and TRBJ2-7; 10 positions match TRBD1. Trimming took 3 bases from V and 4 from J; bases not matched to a gene: 4. The CDR3 covers 14 residues. CDR1 is SGHRS and CDR2 is YFSETQ in the germline V gene.